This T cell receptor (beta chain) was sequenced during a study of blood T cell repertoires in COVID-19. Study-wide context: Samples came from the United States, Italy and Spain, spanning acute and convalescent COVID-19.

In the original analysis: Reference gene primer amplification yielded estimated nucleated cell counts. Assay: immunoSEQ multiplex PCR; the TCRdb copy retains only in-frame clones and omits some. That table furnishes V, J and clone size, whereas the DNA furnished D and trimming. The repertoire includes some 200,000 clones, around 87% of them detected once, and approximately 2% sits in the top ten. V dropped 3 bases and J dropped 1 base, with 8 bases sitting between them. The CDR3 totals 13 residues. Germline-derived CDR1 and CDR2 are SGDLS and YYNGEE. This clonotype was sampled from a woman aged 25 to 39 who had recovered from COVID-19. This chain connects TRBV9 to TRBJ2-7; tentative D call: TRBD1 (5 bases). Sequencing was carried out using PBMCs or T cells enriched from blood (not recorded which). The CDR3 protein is CASSGGHSYEQYF. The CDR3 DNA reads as TGTGCCAGCAGCGGCGGACATTCCTACGAGCAGTACTTC.